The clone carrying this T cell receptor (beta chain) has just one count. This CDR3 comprises 16 residues. V dropped 1 base and J dropped 8 bases, with 20 bases sitting between them. CDR1 is LNHNV and CDR2 is YYDKDF in the germline V gene (reference sequence). No current or lifetime mood disorder and depressive symptom score of 5 or less defined controls. The data derive from a study of untreated major depressive disorder. Generated by immunoSEQ multiplex PCR, the TCRdb table keeps only in-frame clones and is missing some. The table shows 20,000 to 25,000 clones, with nearly 90% occurring only once. V is TRBV15 and J is TRBJ1-2, with D possibly TRBD1 on 6 matching bases. The specimen sequenced was CD4+ T cells from PBMCs. The clonotype was recovered from a woman in her thirties or forties in good health. DNA for the CDR3: TGTGCCACCAGCAGAGGAACCCCACAGGGAAAGGGAGGCTACACCTTC. It yields the protein CATSRGTPQGKGGYTF.